One sample yielded the 28 T cell receptor beta chains listed below, sequenced in a study of T cell changes during pregnancy in multiple sclerosis. Profiled with immunoSEQ multiplex PCR; TCRdb holds only in-frame clones, not every one. Of some 94,000 clones in the sample, 92% were seen once. The sequenced sample was peripheral blood, obtained in the first trimester of pregnancy. The receptors derive from a female donor with multiple sclerosis, enrolled in a pregnancy study.

J is TRBJ2-2 and V is TRBV4-1; the D is unclear. The CDR3 is 15 residues long. V was pared by 0 bases and J by 1 base, with 6 bases between. The germline gives CDR1 MGHRA, CDR2 YSYEKL. CDR3 amino acids: CASSQEAGNTGELFF. The CDR3 DNA is TGCGCCAGCAGCCAAGAGGCAGGGAACACCGGGGAGCTGTTTTTT.

V and J are TRBV27 and TRBJ2-7; the match to TRBD1 covers 8 bases. The germline V gene has CDR1 MNHEY and CDR2 SMNVEV (reference sequence). The CDR3 sequence is 14 residues long. The V gene end was trimmed by 5 bases and the J gene end by 6 bases; junction bases not matched to a gene: 9. The chain's CDR3 is CASSRRTGLGEQYF. In DNA form, the CDR3 reads TGTGCCAGCAGTCGCAGGACAGGGCTGGGCGAGCAGTACTTC.

The chain couples TRBV7-8 to TRBJ2-7, with D tentatively TRBD2 (5 bases). Trimming took off 4 bases at V and 7 bases at J, with 29 bases between the two ends. The CDR3 is 18 residues long. Per the germline V gene, CDR1 is SGHVS and CDR2 is FQNEAQ. CDR3 region: CASSSRVAGLGPSGEQYF. The DNA for the CDR3 is TGTGCCAGCAGCTCCCGTGTTGCAGGACTCGGTCCCTCTGGGGAGCAGTACTTC.

The chain carries TRBV11-2 and TRBJ2-1; D gene uncertain. Germline V lookup: CDR1 SGHAT, CDR2 FQNNGV. V lost 7 bases and J 9 bases, leaving 10 bases between the germline ends. The CDR3 sequence is 11 residues long. DNA of the CDR3: TGTGCCAGCACAAACGGCGGTGAGCAGTTCTTC. It translates to CASTNGGEQFF.

This clone has just a few counts. The chain links TRBV10-1 to TRBJ2-1, with TRBD2 identical over 10 bases. The V gene's germline CDR1 is WNHNN and CDR2 SYGVQD (reference sequence). The CDR3 runs 15 residues. V was pared by 3 bases and J by 13 bases, with 12 bases of the junction left unmatched. CDR3 in DNA: TGCGCCAGCAGTGAAATTAAGAGCGGGAGGGCTGGTCAGTTCTTC. It translates to CASSEIKSGRAGQFF.

As regards this clone: One end of the junction varies from germline; a read error may be responsible. This chain joins TRBV9 and TRBJ2-1; D might be TRBD2 (7 bases). The CDR3 extends over 12 amino acids. CDR1 and CDR2 from the germline V gene are SGDLS and YYNGEE. The CDR3 DNA reads as TGTGCCGGCAGCGTAGAGGGGGAGGGGCAGTTCTTC. Encoded protein: CAGSVEGEGQFF.

The chain joins TRBV19 to TRBJ2-3, with D tentatively TRBD1 (5 bases). Germline values: CDR1 LNHDA, CDR2 SQIVND (reference sequence). The ends were cut back, 3 bases at V and 0 bases at J, with 10 bases in the middle. The length of the CDR3 is 15 residues. The CDR3 coding sequence is TGTGCCAGTAGTATTATCGGACAAAGCACAGATACGCAGTATTTT. It yields the protein CASSIIGQSTDTQYF.

The CDR3 sequence is CASSFLRQNTEAFF. The CDR3 region has the DNA TGTGCCAGCAGCTTTCTTAGACAGAACACTGAAGCTTTCTTT. This rearrangement joins TRBV7-6 to TRBJ1-1; D unclear. Germline V gene sequence: CDR1 SGHVS, CDR2 FNYEAQ. V was shortened by 3 bases and J by 1 base, with 9 bases between the two germline ends. This CDR3 comprises 14 residues.

A word on this clone: This sample includes further DNA sequences coding for the same CDR3. The rearrangement links TRBV2 to TRBJ2-1; 10 nucleotides align to TRBD2. The V gene's germline CDR1 is SNHLY and CDR2 FYNNEI. The V gene end was trimmed by 5 bases and the J gene end by 0 bases; junction bases not matched to a gene: 1. The CDR3 loop spans 15 amino acids. This chain's CDR3 is CASSSSGSSYNEQFF. The CDR3 nucleotides are TGTGCCAGCAGTTCTAGCGGGAGCTCCTACAATGAGCAGTTCTTC.

The chain combines TRBV30 with TRBJ1-2, with unresolved D. The ends were cut back, 0 bases at V and 6 bases at J, with 23 bases in the middle. The CDR3 runs 17 residues. Germline V gene data show CDR1 as GTSNPN and CDR2 as SVGIG (reference sequence). Here the CDR3 reads CAWSVRPGSIPLHGYTF. For the CDR3, the DNA is TGTGCCTGGAGTGTACGACCGGGATCAATCCCCCTCCATGGCTACACCTTC.

V and J are TRBV2 and TRBJ2-3; 8 nucleotides align to TRBD2. CDR3 length: 14 residues. The germline V gene has CDR1 SNHLY and CDR2 FYNNEI. Trimming took 7 bases from V and 6 from J; bases not matched to a gene: 9. CDR3 loop: CASKRLAGWDTQYF. As DNA, the CDR3 is TGTGCCAGCAAAAGGCTAGCGGGCTGGGATACGCAGTATTTT.

V is TRBV5-1 and J is TRBJ2-7, with TRBD1 matching over 8 bases. J gave up 7 bases and V 0 bases, and 6 bases lay outside the gene matches. Germline V gene data show CDR1 as SGHRS and CDR2 as YFSETQ. The CDR3 is 14 amino acids. DNA of the CDR3: TGCGCCAGCAGCTTGGGGACAGGGTTGTGGGAGCAGTACTTC. Translated: CASSLGTGLWEQYF.

This clone was observed once. The chain has TRBV19 and TRBJ2-2; D is perhaps TRBD2 (6 bases). The V and J ends lost 1 base and 1 base respectively, with 10 bases between them. The CDR3 covers 16 residues. Per germline, CDR1 LNHDA and CDR2 SQIVND (reference sequence). The CDR3 spells CASSIVGGMNTGELFF. The CDR3 nucleotides read TGTGCCAGTAGTATAGTTGGGGGGATGAACACCGGGGAGCTGTTTTTT.

The CDR3 sequence: CASSRLGVSTDTQYF. Written as DNA, the CDR3 is TGTGCCAGCAGTAGGTTAGGGGTTAGCACAGATACGCAGTATTTT. This chain links TRBV7-8 with TRBJ2-3, with TRBD1 as a possible D gene (5 bases). Germline V gives CDR1 SGHVS, CDR2 FQNEAQ. Trimming removed 6 bases at V and 0 bases at J, with 13 bases between. This CDR3 is built from 15 residues.

This chain joins TRBV9 and TRBJ2-3; 8 bases align to TRBD2. This CDR3 is 15 amino acids long. Per germline, CDR1 SGDLS and CDR2 YYNGEE. V lost 4 bases, J lost 4 bases, and 8 bases stayed unmatched. CDR3 amino acids: CASSRSGSSADTQYF. The CDR3 DNA reads TGTGCCAGCAGCAGAAGCGGGAGCTCTGCAGATACGCAGTATTTT.

This sequence joins TRBV14 and TRBJ1-2, with TRBD1 matching 9 bases. The CDR3 consists of 15 residues. From germline, CDR1 is SGHDN and CDR2 FVKESK. Trimming took 2 bases from V and 5 from J; bases not matched to a gene: 6. The CDR3 DNA is TGTGCCAGCAGCCAATATTTGGGACAGGGATATGGCTACACCTTC. Protein sequence: CASSQYLGQGYGYTF.

The gene calls are TRBV2 and TRBJ2-3; no clear D gene. The CDR3 totals 15 residues. V was cut by 3 bases and J by 5 bases, with 15 bases left in between. Germline CDR1 reads SNHLY; CDR2 reads FYNNEI. The CDR3 DNA is TGTGCCAGCAGTGAGAGAGTTTCCGCCGGAGATACGCAGTATTTT. Protein sequence: CASSERVSAGDTQYF.

The chain employs TRBV19 and TRBJ1-1, with no clear D. The V gene lost 5 bases and the J gene lost 4 bases, with 8 bases spanning the gap. CDR3 size: 12 residues. Germline CDR1 and CDR2: LNHDA and SQIVND (reference sequence). The CDR3 protein is CASSAGLTEAFF. For the CDR3, the DNA is TGTGCCAGTAGTGCGGGTCTCACTGAAGCTTTCTTT.

The chain combines TRBV5-1 with TRBJ2-2; D remains unclear. V lost 0 bases to trimming and J lost 8 bases, with 2 bases between them. Per the germline V gene, CDR1 is SGHRS and CDR2 is YFSETQ. This CDR3 comprises 11 residues. CDR3 protein: CASSLAGELFF. CDR3 coding DNA: TGCGCCAGCAGCTTGGCTGGGGAGCTGTTTTTT.

The gene calls are TRBV28 and TRBJ1-3, with D perhaps matching TRBD1 (6 bases). Germline assignment: CDR1 MDHEN and CDR2 SYDVKM. The CDR3 covers 14 residues. Trimming shortened V by 2 bases and J by 2 bases, and 7 bases separated the two germline ends. The CDR3: CASSLPGAGNTIYF. CDR3 in DNA: TGTGCCAGCAGTTTACCAGGGGCTGGAAACACCATATATTTT.

This clone was found once. The chain recombines TRBV5-1 with TRBJ2-3, with no clear D. Trimming shortened V by 4 bases and J by 1 base, and 4 bases separated the two germline ends. Per the germline V gene, CDR1 is SGHRS and CDR2 is YFSETQ. This CDR3 comprises 12 residues. The CDR3 is CASSPGTDTQYF. Here the CDR3 DNA reads TGCGCCAGCAGCCCGGGCACAGATACGCAGTATTTT. Variable domain in full (rest from reference TRBV5-1 and TRBJ2-3): KAGVTQTPRYLIKTRGQQVTLSCSPISGHRSVSWYQQTPGQGLQFLFEYFSETQRNKGNFPGRFSGRQFSNSRSEMNVSTLELGDSALYLCASSPGTDTQYFGPGTRLTVL.

Only one count was recorded for this clone. The J gene is TRBJ1-4, the V gene TRBV7-9; 11 bases fit TRBD1. The CDR3 spans 17 residues. With 4 bases clipped from V and 4 bases from J, the junction kept 8 bases outside the gene matches. Germline CDR1 reads SEHNR; CDR2 reads FQNEAQ (reference sequence). Here the CDR3 reads CASSSSDRGPGNEKLFF. The CDR3 DNA reads as TGTGCCAGCAGCTCCTCGGACAGGGGGCCCGGTAATGAAAAACTGTTTTTT.

This clone occurred once. The chain joins TRBV25-1 to TRBJ1-5; D is uncertain. The V gene lost 6 bases and the J gene lost 2 bases, with 11 bases spanning the gap. Germline V gene lookup returns CDR1 MGHDK and CDR2 SYGVNS. This CDR3 comprises 14 residues. The CDR3 nucleotides are TGTGCCAGCAGCCTAGGCCGGGGCAATCAGCCCCAGCATTTT. It codes for CASSLGRGNQPQHF.

The chain has TRBV2 and TRBJ2-7; TRBD1 aligns across 8 bases. This CDR3 is built from 13 residues. Unmatched junction bases numbered 4, after V lost 6 bases and J lost 3 bases. Per germline, CDR1 SNHLY and CDR2 FYNNEI. Here the CDR3 DNA reads TGTGCCAGCAGGGGACAGGTCCTCTACGAGCAGTACTTC. It codes for CASRGQVLYEQYF. Variable domain in full (rest from reference TRBV2 and TRBJ2-7): EPEVTQTPSHQVTQMGQEVILRCVPISNHLYFYWYRQILGQKVEFLVSFYNNEISEKSEIFDDQFSVERPDGSNFTLKIRSTKLEDSAMYFCASRGQVLYEQYFGPGTRLTVT.

The rearrangement joins TRBV11-2 to TRBJ2-7; D perhaps matches TRBD1 (6 bases). Germline CDR1 and CDR2: SGHAT and FQNNGV. V lost 4 bases, J lost 4 bases, and 14 bases lay in between. This CDR3 comprises 14 residues. In DNA, the CDR3 is TGTGCCAGCAGCTGGGACACCCTCGGGTACGAGCAGTACTTC. Its protein is CASSWDTLGYEQYF.

Here the CDR3 reads CASGYPFRGKDKNIQYF. The CDR3 DNA is TGTGCTAGTGGTTACCCCTTCAGGGGGAAGGACAAAAACATTCAGTACTTC. J is TRBJ2-4 and V is TRBV12-5, with 7 positions matching TRBD1. There are 17 residues in the CDR3. J gave up 3 bases and V 4 bases, and 12 bases lay outside the gene matches. Germline values: CDR1 LGHNT, CDR2 FRNRAP.

The V call is TRBV7-3, the J call TRBJ2-3; 8 bases are shared with TRBD2. Germline CDR1 is SGHTA and CDR2 is FQGTGA. V shed 4 bases and J 6 bases; nucleotides not matched to a gene: 3. The CDR3 runs 13 residues. The CDR3 loop is CASSSGTRDTQYF. Written as DNA, the CDR3 is TGTGCCAGCAGCTCCGGGACTAGGGATACGCAGTATTTT. The complete variable domain, with remaining parts taken from reference TRBV7-3 and TRBJ2-3, reads GAGVSQTPSNKVTEKGKYVELRCDPISGHTALYWYRQSLGQGPEFLIYFQGTGAADDSGLPNDRFFAVRPEGSVSTLKIQRTERGDSAVYLCASSSGTRDTQYFGPGTRLTVL.

This clone was recorded once. This chain joins TRBV30 and TRBJ2-1; TRBD2 agrees at 10 bases. The CDR3 runs 15 residues. Germline V gives CDR1 GTSNPN, CDR2 SVGIG (reference sequence). Unmatched junction bases numbered 8, after V lost 5 bases and J lost 4 bases. CDR3 in amino acids: CAWGIGLAAYNEQFF. In DNA, the CDR3 is TGTGCCTGGGGCATCGGACTAGCGGCTTACAATGAGCAGTTCTTC.